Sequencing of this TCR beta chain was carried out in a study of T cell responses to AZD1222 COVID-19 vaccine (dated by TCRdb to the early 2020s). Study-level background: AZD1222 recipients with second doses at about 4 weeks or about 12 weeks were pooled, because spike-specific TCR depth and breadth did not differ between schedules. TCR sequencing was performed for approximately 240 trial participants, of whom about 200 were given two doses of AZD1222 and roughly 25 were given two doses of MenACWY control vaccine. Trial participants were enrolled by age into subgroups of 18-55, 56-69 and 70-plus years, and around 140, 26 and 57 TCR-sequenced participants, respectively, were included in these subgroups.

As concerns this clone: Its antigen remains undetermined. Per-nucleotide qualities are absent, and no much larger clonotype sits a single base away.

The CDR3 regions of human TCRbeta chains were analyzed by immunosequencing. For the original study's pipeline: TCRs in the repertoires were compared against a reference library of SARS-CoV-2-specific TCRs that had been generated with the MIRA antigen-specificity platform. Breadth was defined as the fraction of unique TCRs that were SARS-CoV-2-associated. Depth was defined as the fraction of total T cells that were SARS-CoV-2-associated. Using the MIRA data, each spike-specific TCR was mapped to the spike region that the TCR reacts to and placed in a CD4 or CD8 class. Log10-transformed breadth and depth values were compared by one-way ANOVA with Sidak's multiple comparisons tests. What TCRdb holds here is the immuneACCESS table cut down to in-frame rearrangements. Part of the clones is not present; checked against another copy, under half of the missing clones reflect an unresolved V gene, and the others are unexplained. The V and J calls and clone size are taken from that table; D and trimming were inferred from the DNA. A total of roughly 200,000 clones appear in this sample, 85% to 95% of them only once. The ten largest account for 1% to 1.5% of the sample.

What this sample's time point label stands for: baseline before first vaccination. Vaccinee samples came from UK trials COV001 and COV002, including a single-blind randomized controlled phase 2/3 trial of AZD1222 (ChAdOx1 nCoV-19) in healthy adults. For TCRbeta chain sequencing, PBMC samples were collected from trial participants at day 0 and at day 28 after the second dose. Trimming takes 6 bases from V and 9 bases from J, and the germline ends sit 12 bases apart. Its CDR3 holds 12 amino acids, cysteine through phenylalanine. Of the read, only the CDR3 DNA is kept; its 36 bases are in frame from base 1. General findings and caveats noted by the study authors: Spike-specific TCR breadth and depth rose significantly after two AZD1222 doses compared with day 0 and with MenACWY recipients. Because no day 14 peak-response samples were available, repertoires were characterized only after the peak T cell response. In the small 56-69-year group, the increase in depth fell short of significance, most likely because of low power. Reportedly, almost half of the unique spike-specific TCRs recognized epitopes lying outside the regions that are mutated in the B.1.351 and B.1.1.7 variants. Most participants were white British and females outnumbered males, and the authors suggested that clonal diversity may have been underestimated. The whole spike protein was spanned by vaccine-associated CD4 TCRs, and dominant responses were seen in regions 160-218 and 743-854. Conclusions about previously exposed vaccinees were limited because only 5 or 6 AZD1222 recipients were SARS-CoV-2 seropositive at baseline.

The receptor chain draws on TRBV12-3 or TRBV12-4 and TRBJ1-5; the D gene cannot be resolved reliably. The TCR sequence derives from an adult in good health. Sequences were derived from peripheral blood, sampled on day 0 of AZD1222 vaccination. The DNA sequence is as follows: TGTGCCAGCAGCCTGATGGAGAGGCCCCAGCATTTT. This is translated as CASSLMERPQHF.